A single sample gave rise to the 8 T cell receptor beta chains below, sequenced in a study of STAT5B mutations in CD4+ large granular lymphocyte leukemia. The data were produced by immunoSEQ multiplex PCR, yet TCRdb's version contains in-frame clones alone and is incomplete. The sample carries tens of thousands of clones, around 82% recorded once. The specimen was CD4+ T cells from blood buffy coats. Receptor source: a human donor in good health.

The chain uses TRBV7-6 and TRBJ2-2; D might be TRBD1 (6 bases). The germline V gene has CDR1 SGHVS and CDR2 FNYEAQ. V was cut by 6 bases and J by 7 bases, with 12 bases left in between. This CDR3 region has 13 residues. CDR3 coding DNA: TGTGCCAGCAGAATCCAGGGGATCGGGGAGCTGTTTTTT. Its translation: CASRIQGIGELFF.

The gene calls are TRBV19 and TRBJ2-7; 12 nucleotides align to TRBD1. From germline, CDR1 is LNHDA and CDR2 SQIVND (reference sequence). Trimming took 7 bases from V and 4 from J; bases not matched to a gene: 8. This CDR3 has 15 amino acids. The CDR3, as DNA: TGTGCCAGTAATGATCCGGGACAGGGGGCGTACGAGCAGTACTTC. Translating gives CASNDPGQGAYEQYF.

The V and J genes are TRBV12-5 and TRBJ2-5; 8 bases are a match to TRBD1. CDR3 length: 17 amino acids. Germline-derived CDR1 and CDR2 are LGHNT and FRNRAP. The junction had 11 bases not matched to a gene; V was cut back by 0 bases and J by 5 bases. This chain's CDR3 is CASGLVRAGTGGETQYF. CDR3 nucleotides: TGTGCTAGTGGTTTGGTACGGGCCGGGACAGGAGGCGAGACCCAGTACTTC.

The chain has TRBV5-4 and TRBJ2-5; tentatively, D is TRBD1 (6 bases). Germline CDR1 SGHNT, CDR2 YYREEE (reference sequence). The CDR3 is 13 amino acids. The CDR3 is CAVADRNFETQYF. CDR3 DNA sequence: TGTGCAGTTGCGGACAGAAATTTCGAGACCCAGTACTTC. The variable domain in full, completed from reference TRBV5-4 and TRBJ2-5, reads ETGVTQSPTHLIKTRGQQVTLRCSSQSGHNTVSWYQQALGQGPQFIFQYYREEENGRGNFPPRFSGLQFPNYSSELNVNALELDDSALYLCAVADRNFETQYFGPGTRLLVL.

The J gene is TRBJ1-3, the V gene TRBV16; D uncertain. The V end was cut by 3 bases, the J end by 0 bases, with 21 bases between. Germline CDR1 and CDR2: KGHSY and FQNENV. The CDR3 has 19 amino acids. The CDR3 DNA sequence: TGTGCCAGCAGCCACTTTTGGATCAGGCTCTTACACTCTGGAAACACCATATATTTT. This codes for CASSHFWIRLLHSGNTIYF.

The chain recombines TRBV6-1 with TRBJ2-1; D might be TRBD1 or TRBD2, each matching 5 bases. CDR3 size: 13 residues. V lost 7 bases and J lost 4, with 11 bases in between. Germline CDR1 reads MNHNS; CDR2 reads SASEGT. CDR3 in DNA: TGTGCCAGCACCCTGGGACGGTACAATGAGCAGTTCTTC. It is translated as CASTLGRYNEQFF.

This chain connects TRBV25-1 to TRBJ2-1; tentative D call: TRBD1 (5 bases). The CDR3 spans 13 residues. V was pared by 2 bases and J by 10 bases, with 12 bases between. Per the germline V gene, CDR1 is MGHDK and CDR2 is SYGVNS. CDR3 sequence reads: CASSETAKGEQFF. CDR3 DNA: TGTGCCAGCAGTGAAACAGCAAAGGGGGAGCAGTTCTTC.

The chain carries TRBV2 and TRBJ2-1; D is perhaps TRBD1 (6 bases). CDR3 length equals 15 residues. Germline V gene lookup returns CDR1 SNHLY and CDR2 FYNNEI. With 6 bases removed from V and 5 bases from J, the gap between germline ends came to 17 bases. The CDR3 DNA is TGTGCCAGCAGGGAACAGGGTCTTTCGCACAATGAGCAGTTCTTC. Its protein product is CASREQGLSHNEQFF.